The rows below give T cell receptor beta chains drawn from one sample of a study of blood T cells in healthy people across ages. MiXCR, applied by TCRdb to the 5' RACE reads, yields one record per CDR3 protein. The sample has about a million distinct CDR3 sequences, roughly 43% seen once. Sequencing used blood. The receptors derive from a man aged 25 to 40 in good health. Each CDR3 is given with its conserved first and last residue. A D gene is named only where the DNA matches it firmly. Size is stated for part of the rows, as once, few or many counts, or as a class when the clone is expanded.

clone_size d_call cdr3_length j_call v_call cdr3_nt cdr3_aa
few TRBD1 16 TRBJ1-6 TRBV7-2 TGTGCCAGCAGCTTACAAGTCCAGGGGGGGAATTCACCCCTCCACTTT CASSLQVQGGNSPLHF
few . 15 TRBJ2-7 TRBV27 TGTGCCAGCAGTCTGGGGACATTCCCCCGGGAGGAGCAGTACTTC CASSLGTFPREEQYF
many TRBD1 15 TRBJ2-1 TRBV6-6 TGTGCCAGCAGTCAACAGGGGAGCTCCTACAATGAGCAGTTCTTC CASSQQGSSYNEQFF
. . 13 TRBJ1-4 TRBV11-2 TGTGCCAGCAGCCAAAAGCCCCCCGAAAAACTGTTTTTT CASSQKPPEKLFF
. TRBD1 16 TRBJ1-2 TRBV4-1 TGCGCCAGCAGCCACGGGACAGGGTCAGCTAACTATGGCTACACCTTC CASSHGTGSANYGYTF
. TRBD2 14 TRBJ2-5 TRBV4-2 TGTGCCAGCAGCGCCGTGACTAGCGGGAGTGAGCAGTACTTC CASSAVTSGSEQYF
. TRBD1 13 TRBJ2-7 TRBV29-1 TGCATCGCCTCCCCGGGACAGTCCTACGAGCAGTACTTC CIASPGQSYEQYF
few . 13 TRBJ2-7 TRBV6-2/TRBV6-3 TGTGCCAGCAGTCATAAAAGTAACTACGAGCAGTACTTC CASSHKSNYEQYF
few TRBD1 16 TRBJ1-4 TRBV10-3 TGTGCCATCAGGGGGACAGGGCCTGCAACTAATGAAAAACTGTTTTTT CAIRGTGPATNEKLFF
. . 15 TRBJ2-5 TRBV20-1 TGCAGTGCCCGAGATGGCCAGGGGGGGAGGGAGACCCAGTACTTC CSARDGQGGRETQYF
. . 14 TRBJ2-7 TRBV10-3 TGTGCCATCAGTGAGGCAGGACCCGCCTACGAGCAGTACTTC CAISEAGPAYEQYF
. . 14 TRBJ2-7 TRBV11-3 TGTGCCAGCAGCCACACCGGACCCACCTACGAGCAGTACTTC CASSHTGPTYEQYF
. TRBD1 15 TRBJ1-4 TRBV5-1 TGCGCCAGCAGCTCGGGACAGGGCTATAATGAAAAACTGTTTTTT CASSSGQGYNEKLFF
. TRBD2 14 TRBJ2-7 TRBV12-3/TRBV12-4 TGTGCCAGCAGGAGCGGGGGGGCTATCTACGAGCAGTACTTC CASRSGGAIYEQYF
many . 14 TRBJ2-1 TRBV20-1 TGCAGTGCTAGAGCCAGATCCGGGGTCAATGAGCAGTTCTTC CSARARSGVNEQFF
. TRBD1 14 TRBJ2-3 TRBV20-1 TGCAGTGCCAGAGGGGGCGGCTACACAGATACGCAGTATTTT CSARGGGYTDTQYF
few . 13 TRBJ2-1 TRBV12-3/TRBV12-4 TGTGCCAGCAGTTTTGGAGGGTTTAATGAGCAGTTCTTC CASSFGGFNEQFF
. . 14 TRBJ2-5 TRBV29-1 TGCAGCGTTGCATCCCCAGGGGGGCAAGAGACCCAGTACTTC CSVASPGGQETQYF
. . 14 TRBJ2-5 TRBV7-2 TGTGCCAGCAGCTTCTTACTAGGTTTAGAGACCCAGTACTTC CASSFLLGLETQYF
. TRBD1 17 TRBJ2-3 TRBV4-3 TGCGCCAGCAGCCAAAACCGGGACAGGGGATGGACAGATACGCAGTATTTT CASSQNRDRGWTDTQYF
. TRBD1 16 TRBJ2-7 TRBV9 TGTGCCAGCAGCGACGAACAGGGGGCCCCCGCCTACGAGCAGTACTTC CASSDEQGAPAYEQYF
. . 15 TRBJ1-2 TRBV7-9 TGTGCCAGCAGCCCCATTTATCTTGTCGACTATGGCTACACCTTC CASSPIYLVDYGYTF
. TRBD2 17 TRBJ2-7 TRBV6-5 TGTGCCAGCAGTTTATCTAGCGGGGGGGCCAAGCCCTACGAGCAGTACTTC CASSLSSGGAKPYEQYF
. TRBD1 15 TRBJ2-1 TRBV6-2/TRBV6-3 TGTGCCAGCAGTCCGGACAGGATTTCCTACAATGAGCAGTTCTTC CASSPDRISYNEQFF
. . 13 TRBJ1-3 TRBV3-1 TGTGCCAGCAGCCCGACAGGCGGAAACACCATATATTTT CASSPTGGNTIYF
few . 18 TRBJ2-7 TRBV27 TGTGCCAGCAGTTTAGCAGGAAAAGGGACCCTTTCGTCCTACGAGCAGTACTTC CASSLAGKGTLSSYEQYF
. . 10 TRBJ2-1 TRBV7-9 TGTGCCAGCAGCTCCTATGAGCAGTTCTTC CASSSYEQFF
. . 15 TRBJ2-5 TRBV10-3 TGTGCCATCAGTGAGAGGAGATCCGCCCAAGAGACCCAGTACTTC CAISERRSAQETQYF
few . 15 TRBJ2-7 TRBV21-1 TGTGCCAGCAGCAAAGATGGTGGTCTCTCCTACGAGCAGTACTTC CASSKDGGLSYEQYF
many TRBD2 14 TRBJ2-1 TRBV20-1 TGCAGTGCTAGAGTGCGGGGGGGCGTCAATGAGCAGTTCTTC CSARVRGGVNEQFF
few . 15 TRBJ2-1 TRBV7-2 TGTGCCAGCAGCTTGGGAGGGACAGCTAAGAATGAGCAGTTCTTC CASSLGGTAKNEQFF
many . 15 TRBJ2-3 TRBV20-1 TGCAGTGCTAGGCCCGGACAGTTGGGCACAGATACGCAGTATTTT CSARPGQLGTDTQYF
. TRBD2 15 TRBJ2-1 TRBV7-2 TGTGCCAGCAGAGCCGCTAGCGGAGCCTACAATGAGCAGTTCTTC CASRAASGAYNEQFF
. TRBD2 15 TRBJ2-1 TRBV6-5 TGTGCCAGCAGGCCCGGGACTACCTACTACAATGAGCAGTTCTTC CASRPGTTYYNEQFF
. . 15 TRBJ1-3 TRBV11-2 TGTGCCAGCAGCTTAGGAGGGACCGCAGGAAACACCATATATTTT CASSLGGTAGNTIYF
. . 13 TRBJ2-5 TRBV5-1 TGCGCCAGCAGCTCACGGCCTCAAGAGACCCAGTACTTC CASSSRPQETQYF
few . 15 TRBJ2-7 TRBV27 TGTGCCAGCAGTAAAACGACAGCCTCGTTCCACGAGCAGTACTTC CASSKTTASFHEQYF
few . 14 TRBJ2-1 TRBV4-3 TGCGCCAGCAGCCAAGTGCGGGGCGGCAATGAGCAGTTCTTC CASSQVRGGNEQFF
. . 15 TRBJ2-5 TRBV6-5 TGTGCCAGCAGTTACTCGGAAAGGTCAAAAGAGACCCAGTACTTC CASSYSERSKETQYF
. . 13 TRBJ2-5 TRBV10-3 TGTGCCATCAGTGAGTCGCAGGTAGAGACCCAGTACTTC CAISESQVETQYF
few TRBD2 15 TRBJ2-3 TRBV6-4 TGTGCCAGCAGTTCTCAAGCGGGGGCGGGAGATACGCAGTATTTT CASSSQAGAGDTQYF
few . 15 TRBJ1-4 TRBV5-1 TGCGCCAGCAGCTTGCCAGCTGCAACTAATGAAAAACTGTTTTTT CASSLPAATNEKLFF
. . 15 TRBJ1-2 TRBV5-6 TGTGCCAGCAGCGGGGTGGTGGCAGAGAGCTATGGCTACACCTTC CASSGVVAESYGYTF
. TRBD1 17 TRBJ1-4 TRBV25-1 TGTGCCAGCAGTGGAGGACAGGGAGCCTTTACTAATGAAAAACTGTTTTTT CASSGGQGAFTNEKLFF
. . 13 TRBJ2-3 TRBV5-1 TGCGCCAGCAGCTTTCTCGGGGGTGATACGCAGTATTTT CASSFLGGDTQYF
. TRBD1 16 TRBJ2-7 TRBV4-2 TGTGCCAGCAGCCAATACCGGGACAGGGGCTCCTACGAGCAGTACTTC CASSQYRDRGSYEQYF
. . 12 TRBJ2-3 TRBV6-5 TGTGCCAGCGCGTCGCCCACAGATACGCAGTATTTT CASASPTDTQYF
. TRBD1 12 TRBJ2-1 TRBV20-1 TGCAGTGTACCGGGACAGTACAATGAGCAGTTCTTC CSVPGQYNEQFF
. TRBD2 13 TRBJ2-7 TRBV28 TGTGCCAGCAGAAGCGGGGCACCCTACGAGCAGTACTTC CASRSGAPYEQYF
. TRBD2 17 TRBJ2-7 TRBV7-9 TGTGCCAGCAGCTCCTTAGCTAGCGGGGGGGCCTCCTACGAGCAGTACTTC CASSSLASGGASYEQYF
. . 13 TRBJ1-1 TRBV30 TGTGCCTGGAGCGCACAGGGAATGAGTGAAGCTTTCTTT CAWSAQGMSEAFF
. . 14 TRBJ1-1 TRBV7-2 TGTGCCAGCAGCTTAACGGCGGTAAACACTGAAGCTTTCTTT CASSLTAVNTEAFF
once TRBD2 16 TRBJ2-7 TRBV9 TGTGCCAGCGGCGTAGAACCTAGCGGGGGGGCCTACGAGCAGTACTTC CASGVEPSGGAYEQYF
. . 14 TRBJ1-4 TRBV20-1 TGCAGTGCTAGAGTTCCCGGTGTTTATGAAAAACTGTTTTTT CSARVPGVYEKLFF
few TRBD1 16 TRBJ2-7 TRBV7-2 TGTGCCAGCAGCCCTGCCCCCCGGACAGGGCTCTACGAGCAGTACTTC CASSPAPRTGLYEQYF
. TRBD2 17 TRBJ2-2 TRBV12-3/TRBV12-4 TGTGCCAGCAGTCGCTCTCTAGCGGGGGGGCTGATCGGGGAGCTGTTTTTT CASSRSLAGGLIGELFF
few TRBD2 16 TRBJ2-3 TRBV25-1 TGTGCCAGCAGTGAGGTACTAGCGGGATACACAGATACGCAGTATTTT CASSEVLAGYTDTQYF
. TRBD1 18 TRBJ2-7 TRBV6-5 TGTACCAGCAGTTTACGGTCCAGGGGGAATCCCCCCGAGGGTGACCAGTACTTC CTSSLRSRGNPPEGDQYF
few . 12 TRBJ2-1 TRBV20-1 TGCAGTGCCAGATGGTCGTCCAATGAGCAGTTCTTC CSARWSSNEQFF